This is a list of T cell receptor beta chains from one sample in a study of vaccination effects on CD4 cells after COVID-19. Profiled with immunoSEQ multiplex PCR; TCRdb holds only in-frame clones, not every one. Of around 47,000 clones listed, under 80% are singletons. The antigens these receptors bind are not known. This sample comprised CD4+ T cells from PBMCs cultured with a peptide pool, obtained before COVID-19 vaccination. The receptors derive from a human donor who had a prior SARS-CoV-2 infection. Each CDR3 is given with its conserved first and last residue. D genes are given only for firm matches. Clone size is given for some rows only: seen once, a few or many times, or a class if the clone is expanded.

CDR3 length	V gene	J gene	D gene	clone size	CDR3 DNA	CDR3 protein
16	TRBV6-2/TRBV6-3	TRBJ2-7	TRBD2	once	TGTGCCAGCAGTTACGCCCTAGCGGGGGGCCGTAGAGAGCAGTACTTC	CASSYALAGGRREQYF
13	TRBV3-1/TRBV3-2	TRBJ1-1	-	-	TGTGCCAGCAGCCAAGTCATCAGGGATCAAGCTTTCTTT	CASSQVIRDQAFF
15	TRBV15	TRBJ2-7	TRBD1	-	TGTGCCACCAGCGTAACCGGGACAGGGCACTACGAGCAGTACTTC	CATSVTGTGHYEQYF
13	TRBV3-1/TRBV3-2	TRBJ1-3	-	-	TGTGCCAGCAGCCAAGATCTAGGGAACACCATATATTTT	CASSQDLGNTIYF
11	TRBV30	TRBJ2-3	-	-	TGTGCCTGGAGTGTACTTCATACGCAGTATTTT	CAWSVLHTQYF
14	TRBV19	TRBJ2-5	-	-	TGTGCCAGCTCCACCAAATTCCTCGAAGAGACCCAGTACTTC	CASSTKFLEETQYF
12	TRBV18	TRBJ1-1	-	few	TGTGCCAGCTCCCCTGACATCGGTCAAGCTTTCTTT	CASSPDIGQAFF
14	TRBV6-2/TRBV6-3	TRBJ2-2	TRBD2	-	TGTGCCAGCAGTATAGCGGGAGAGGCCGGGGAGCTGTTTTTT	CASSIAGEAGELFF
16	TRBV5-6	TRBJ2-7	-	-	TGTGCCAGCAGCTTGTTTGGGGCAGGGAGTCCCTACGAGCAGTACTTC	CASSLFGAGSPYEQYF
15	TRBV11-3	TRBJ2-7	TRBD1	once	TGTGCCAGCAGCTTAGGACAGGGTCCCACCTACGAGCAGTACTTC	CASSLGQGPTYEQYF
16	TRBV7-8	TRBJ2-1	-	-	TGTGCCAGCAGCTTATTCGGGCGGACGTCTTACAATGAGCAGTTCTTC	CASSLFGRTSYNEQFF
12	TRBV11-1	TRBJ1-1	-	few	TGTGCCAGCAGCTTAGGACATTATGAAGCTTTCTTT	CASSLGHYEAFF
15	TRBV4-3	TRBJ1-1	-	-	TGCGCCAGCAGCCGTACATTCGGCGCGGAGACGAGAGCTTTCTTT	CASSRTFGAETRAFF
12	TRBV9	TRBJ2-2	-	few	TGTGCCAGCGGATGGAGGGGCGGGGAGCTGTTTTTT	CASGWRGGELFF
13	TRBV7-2	TRBJ2-1	-	-	TGTGCCAGCAGCTCCCGGTCCTACAATGAGCAGTTCTTC	CASSSRSYNEQFF
17	TRBV7-6	TRBJ2-1	TRBD2	-	TGTGCCAGCAGCTTTTCCCCTCCGGCGGGAGGGCCGGGTGAGCAGTTCTTC	CASSFSPPAGGPGEQFF
12	TRBV5-8	TRBJ2-1	-	few	TGTGCCAGCAGCCGGGACCCCGCTGAGCAGTTCTTC	CASSRDPAEQFF
16	TRBV4-3	TRBJ2-1	-	-	TGCGCCAGCAGCCAAGTTAACACGGGACGCTACAATGAGCAGTTCTTC	CASSQVNTGRYNEQFF
14	TRBV7-2	TRBJ1-1	-	few	TGTGCCAGCAGCTTCACTAACAGGGCTCCGGAAGCTTTCTTT	CASSFTNRAPEAFF
14	TRBV6-5	TRBJ1-1	TRBD1	-	TGTGCCAGCAGTCGGACAGGCCTCACCCCGGAAGCTTTCTTT	CASSRTGLTPEAFF
13	TRBV18	TRBJ1-2	-	-	TGTGCCAGCACTTTCCAGGCTAACTATGGCTACACCTTC	CASTFQANYGYTF
16	TRBV18	TRBJ2-2	TRBD1	-	TGTGCCAGCTCACCAGTTGGGACAGGGAACACCGGGGAGCTGTTTTTT	CASSPVGTGNTGELFF
13	TRBV5-1	TRBJ2-7	-	-	TGCGCCAGCAGCTTAAACAGGCCCTACGAGCAGTACTTC	CASSLNRPYEQYF
15	TRBV11-3	TRBJ2-3	-	-	TGTGCCAGCAGCTTAGGAGGCAGGGAAACAGATACGCAGTATTTT	CASSLGGRETDTQYF
15	TRBV6-2/TRBV6-3	TRBJ2-3	-	-	TGTGCCAGCAGTTACGGTTTCTCACGCACAGATACGCAGTATTTT	CASSYGFSRTDTQYF
16	TRBV11-2	TRBJ2-7	-	-	TGTGCCAGCAGCTTAGAGTTTCAGGCCAGAGGTGGGGAGCAGTACTTC	CASSLEFQARGGEQYF
16	TRBV6-1	TRBJ1-1	-	-	TGTGCCAGCAGTGAAGCCAGGAGGCAGATGAACACTGAAGCTTTCTTT	CASSEARRQMNTEAFF
16	TRBV5-1	TRBJ2-2	TRBD2	-	TGCGCCAGCAGCCTCCCAGCGGGAGCGAACACCGGGGAGCTGTTTTTT	CASSLPAGANTGELFF
13	TRBV28	TRBJ1-1	-	once	TGTGCCAGCATCTGGGGATCGAGCACTGAAGCTTTCTTT	CASIWGSSTEAFF
15	TRBV4-2	TRBJ2-7	TRBD2	-	TGTGCCAGCAGCCAAGGAGCGGGAGGGCCCCACGAGCAGTACTTC	CASSQGAGGPHEQYF
14	TRBV3-1/TRBV3-2	TRBJ2-7	-	-	TGTGCCAGCAGCCAATTGGCTCCTGGCGACGAGCAGTACTTC	CASSQLAPGDEQYF
18	TRBV7-2	TRBJ1-6	-	-	TGTGCCAGCAGCCCACCCTACAGGGACCCTAGGGACAATTCACCCCTCCACTTT	CASSPPYRDPRDNSPLHF
15	TRBV30	TRBJ1-5	-	-	TGTGCCTGGAGTGGTGGGGGGTCGAACAATCAGCCCCAGCATTTT	CAWSGGGSNNQPQHF
16	TRBV7-3	TRBJ2-2	TRBD1	-	TGTGCCAGCAGCTTAAGGGACAGGGTAAGCACCGGGGAGCTGTTTTTT	CASSLRDRVSTGELFF
15	TRBV5-6	TRBJ2-5	TRBD2	-	TGTGCCAGCAGCTTGGGTGCTAGCGGGCAAGAGACCCAGTACTTC	CASSLGASGQETQYF
12	TRBV19	TRBJ1-2	-	-	TGTGCCAGTAGGTCCTACAGGGCCCCCTACACCTTC	CASRSYRAPYTF
16	TRBV4-3	TRBJ1-1	TRBD1	-	TGCGCCAGCAGCCAAGATTACAGGGGCTGGAACACTGAAGCTTTCTTT	CASSQDYRGWNTEAFF
13	TRBV12-3/TRBV12-4	TRBJ2-2	-	-	TGTGCCAGCACCACCCCGGGGCCCGGGGAGCTGTTTTTT	CASTTPGPGELFF
14	TRBV2	TRBJ2-1	TRBD1	medium-sized	TGTGCCAGCGGGGGACAGGGGGCGCAAAATGAGCAGTTCTTC	CASGGQGAQNEQFF
15	TRBV15	TRBJ1-4	TRBD1	-	TGTGCCACCAGCATCAGGACAGGGGGTAATGAAAAACTGTTTTTT	CATSIRTGGNEKLFF
17	TRBV19	TRBJ1-5	TRBD1	-	TGTGCCACCTCCCGGGACAGGGAATCCTTAGGCAATCAGCCCCAGCATTTT	CATSRDRESLGNQPQHF
15	TRBV7-2	TRBJ2-5	-	-	TGTGCCAGCAGCTTAGCGGGGGCTAACCAAGAGACCCAGTACTTC	CASSLAGANQETQYF
16	TRBV4-3	TRBJ2-1	TRBD2	-	TGCGCCAGCAGCCAAGTTCAGACTAGCGGGGGCAATGAGCAGTTCTTC	CASSQVQTSGGNEQFF
15	TRBV9	TRBJ2-5	-	few	TGTGCCAGCAGCGTAGACCAGGGGTCAGGAGAGACCCAGTACTTC	CASSVDQGSGETQYF
14	TRBV6-5	TRBJ2-1	TRBD2	-	TGTGCCAGCAGTTCTAGCGGCATCTACAATGAGCAGTTCTTC	CASSSSGIYNEQFF
17	TRBV5-1	TRBJ1-5	-	-	TGCGCCAGCAGCTTGGAGGGGCCGGGCAGAAGCAATCAGCCCCAGCATTTT	CASSLEGPGRSNQPQHF
15	TRBV7-2	TRBJ2-1	-	-	TGTGCCAGCAGCTTAGCGGCTTTCTCCTACAATGAGCAGTTCTTC	CASSLAAFSYNEQFF
15	TRBV4-2	TRBJ2-7	-	-	TGTGCCAGCAGCCAAGATGCAGGCCTCTCCTACGAGCAGTACTTC	CASSQDAGLSYEQYF
15	TRBV7-2	TRBJ2-5	TRBD2	-	TGTGCCAGCAGCGTAGCGGGAGCAACTGGGGAGACCCAGTACTTC	CASSVAGATGETQYF
17	TRBV5-1	TRBJ2-6	-	-	TGCGCCAGCAGCCTCCAACACAGGGCCTCTGGGGCCAACGTCCTGACTTTC	CASSLQHRASGANVLTF